The clone carrying this T cell receptor beta chain was observed a single time. Libraries were prepared by immunoSEQ multiplex PCR; TCRdb keeps only in-frame clonotypes and omits some of them. Of about 100,000 clones in the sample, approximately 93% were seen once. The CDR3 is 14 amino acids. CDR1 and CDR2 from the germline V gene are MNHEY and SMNVEV (reference sequence). V was pared by 3 bases and J by 9 bases, with 7 bases of the junction left unmatched. This specimen comes from a study of T cell changes during pregnancy in multiple sclerosis. This TCR came from a female donor with multiple sclerosis, enrolled in a pregnancy study. The V and J genes are TRBV27 and TRBJ1-5; TRBD1 matches at 8 bases. Sequencing used peripheral blood, obtained after pregnancy. The CDR3: CASSFGQGHWPQHF. The CDR3 DNA reads as TGTGCCAGCAGTTTCGGACAGGGACATTGGCCCCAGCATTTT.